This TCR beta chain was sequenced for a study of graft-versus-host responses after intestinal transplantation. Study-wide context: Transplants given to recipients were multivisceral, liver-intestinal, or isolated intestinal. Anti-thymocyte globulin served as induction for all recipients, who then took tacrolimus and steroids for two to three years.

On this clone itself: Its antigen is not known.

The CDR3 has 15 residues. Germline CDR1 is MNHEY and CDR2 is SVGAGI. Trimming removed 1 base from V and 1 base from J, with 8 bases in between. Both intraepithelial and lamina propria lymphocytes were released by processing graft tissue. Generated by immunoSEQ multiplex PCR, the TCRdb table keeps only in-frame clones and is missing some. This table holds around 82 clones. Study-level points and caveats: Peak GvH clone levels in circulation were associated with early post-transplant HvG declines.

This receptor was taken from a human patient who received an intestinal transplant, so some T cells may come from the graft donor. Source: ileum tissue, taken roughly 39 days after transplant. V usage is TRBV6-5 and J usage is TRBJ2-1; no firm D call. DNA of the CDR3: TGTGCCAGCAGTTACTTATTTGGGTCCTACAATGAGCAGTTCTTC. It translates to CASSYLFGSYNEQFF.